This record covers a single T cell receptor (beta chain). This clone's antigen is unknown. Base qualities are not provided; no much larger clone lies one nucleotide away. Each collaborating institution followed its own protocols to collect whole blood in K2EDTA tubes. Collaborator samples were shipped for TCRbeta analysis as frozen whole blood, isolated PBMCs, or DNA extracted from either sample type. TCRbeta CDR3 regions were amplified from genomic DNA by means of the immunoSEQ Assay, a bias-controlled multiplex PCR. The authors' pipeline ran thus. The number of nucleated cells in each sample was estimated from the amplification of reference gene primers within the assay. To quantify the absolute abundance of each unique TCRbeta CDR3 rearrangement, sequence reads were collapsed and filtered. For each sample, productive Simpson clonality was calculated as the square root of Simpson's diversity index across productive rearrangements. TCRdb limited this immuneACCESS table to in-frame rearrangements with V and J called. A share of clones is missing; checked studies link under half to unresolved V genes, and the rest is unexplained. V and J calls and clone size are those listed in that table; D and trimming were worked out from the DNA. Within this sample are approximately 45,000 clones, with 90% of them counted one time only. The ten largest clones represent 5.1% of the sample.

The data were taken from a study of blood T cell repertoires in COVID-19 (TCRdb year 2020). Describing the broader study: Collaborator samples came from the United States, Italy and Spain and covered acute and convalescent phases of COVID-19. Sample metadata almost always included a de-identified subject ID, COVID-19 status, age in years and sex. The prospective study material was composed of cDNA or gDNA derived from T cells, B-cell-depleted T cells, or PBMCs. Subjects who had been exposed to COVID-19, were actively infected with it, or had recovered from it provided the deeply sampled blood TCRbeta repertoires that made up the dataset. A freely available public database, intended as a resource for researchers studying the immune response to SARS-CoV-2, is where the repertoires were released. Where available, HLA class I and class II types were taken from metadata supplied by the sample provider and were not determined by assay-based typing. The samples were drawn from the first 160 participants of the ongoing ImmuneRACE study and from about 1,200 subjects provided by 6 global collaborators. General study outcomes and caveats: The quantity of clinical and demographic metadata differed by source and by participant and was supplied without curation.

The CDR3 runs 16 residues from the cysteine to the phenylalanine. The sequence is cut down to CDR3 DNA, 48 bases in frame from base 1. The germline V gene yields SGHAT for CDR1 and FQNNGV for CDR2. From V the trimming removes 5 bases and from J it removes 7 bases, while the gene matches leave 14 bases of the junction unaccounted for. The sequence links TRBV11-2 to TRBJ1-2; 9 of the junction bases match TRBD1. Sequenced sample: peripheral blood. This clonotype was sampled from a man in his sixties or seventies with acute or convalescent COVID-19. The sequenced DNA is TGTGCCAGCAGCCCTGGACAGGGGAGGAATAGAGGTGGCTACACCTTC. It codes for CASSPGQGRNRGGYTF.